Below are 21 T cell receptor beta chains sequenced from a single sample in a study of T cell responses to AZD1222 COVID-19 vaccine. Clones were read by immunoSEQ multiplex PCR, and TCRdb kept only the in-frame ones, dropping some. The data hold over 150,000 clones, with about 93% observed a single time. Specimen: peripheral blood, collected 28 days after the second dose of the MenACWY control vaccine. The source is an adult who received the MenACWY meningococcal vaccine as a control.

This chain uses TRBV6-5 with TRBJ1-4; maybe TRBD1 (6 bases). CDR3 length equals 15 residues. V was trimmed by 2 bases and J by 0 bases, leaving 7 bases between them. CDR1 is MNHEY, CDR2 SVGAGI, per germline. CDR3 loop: CASSYRGTTNEKLFF. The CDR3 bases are TGTGCCAGCAGTTACAGGGGGACAACTAATGAAAAACTGTTTTTT.

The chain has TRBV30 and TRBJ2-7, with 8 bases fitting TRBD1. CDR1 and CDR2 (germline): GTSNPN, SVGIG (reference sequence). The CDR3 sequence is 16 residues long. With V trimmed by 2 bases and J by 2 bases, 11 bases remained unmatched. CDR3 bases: TGTGCCTGGAGTTACGGGACAGGTCGTAATGCCTACGAGCAGTACTTC. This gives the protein CAWSYGTGRNAYEQYF.

In nucleotides, the CDR3 is TGTGCCAGCAGCTTCGAGAGGGTGCGTCCTAATGAAAAACTGTTTTTT. Its translation: CASSFERVRPNEKLFF. The rearrangement uses TRBV7-9 and TRBJ1-4; no reliable D call. There are 16 residues in the CDR3. Per germline, CDR1 SEHNR and CDR2 FQNEAQ (reference sequence). V gave up 3 bases and J gave up 3 bases, with 14 bases separating them.

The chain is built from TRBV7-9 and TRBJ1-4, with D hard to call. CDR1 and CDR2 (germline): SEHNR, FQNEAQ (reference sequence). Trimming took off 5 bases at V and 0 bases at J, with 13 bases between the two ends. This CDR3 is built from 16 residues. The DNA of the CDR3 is TGTGCCAGCAGCCGACGGACCGCCGCAACTAATGAAAAACTGTTTTTT. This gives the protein CASSRRTAATNEKLFF.

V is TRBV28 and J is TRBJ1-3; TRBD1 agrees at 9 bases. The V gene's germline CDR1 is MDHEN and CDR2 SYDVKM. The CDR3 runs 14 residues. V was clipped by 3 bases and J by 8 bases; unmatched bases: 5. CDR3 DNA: TGTGCCAGCAGTTTGGACAGGGGAGGCGACACCATATATTTT. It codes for CASSLDRGGDTIYF.

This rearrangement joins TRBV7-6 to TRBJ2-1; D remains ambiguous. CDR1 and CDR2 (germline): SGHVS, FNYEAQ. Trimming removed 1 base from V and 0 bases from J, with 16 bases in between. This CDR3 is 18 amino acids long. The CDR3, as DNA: TGTGCCAGCAGCTTAGTGTCTCCTACCCCTTACTCCTACAATGAGCAGTTCTTC. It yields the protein CASSLVSPTPYSYNEQFF.

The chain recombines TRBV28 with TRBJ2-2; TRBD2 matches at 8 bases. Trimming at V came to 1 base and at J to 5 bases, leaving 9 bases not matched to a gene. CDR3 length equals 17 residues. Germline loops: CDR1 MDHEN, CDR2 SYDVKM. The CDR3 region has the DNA TGTGCCAGCAGTTTATTTTGGGTAGCGGGACTGACCGGGGAGCTGTTTTTT. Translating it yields CASSLFWVAGLTGELFF.

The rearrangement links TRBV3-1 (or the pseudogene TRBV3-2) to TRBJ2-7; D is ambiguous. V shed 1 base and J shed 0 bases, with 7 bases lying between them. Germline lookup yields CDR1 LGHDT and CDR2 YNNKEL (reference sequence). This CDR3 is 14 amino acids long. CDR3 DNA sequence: TGTGCCAGCAGCCAAGGAGGCAACTCCTACGAGCAGTACTTC. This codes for CASSQGGNSYEQYF.

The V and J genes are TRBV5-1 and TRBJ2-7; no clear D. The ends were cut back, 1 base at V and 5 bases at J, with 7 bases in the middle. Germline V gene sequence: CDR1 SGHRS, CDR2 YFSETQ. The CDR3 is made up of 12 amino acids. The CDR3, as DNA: TGCGCCAGCAGCTTGCAGCTCGACGAGCAGTACTTC. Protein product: CASSLQLDEQYF.

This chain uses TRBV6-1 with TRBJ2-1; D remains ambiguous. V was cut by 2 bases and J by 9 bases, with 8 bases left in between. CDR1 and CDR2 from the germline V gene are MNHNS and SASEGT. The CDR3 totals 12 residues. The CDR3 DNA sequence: TGTGCCAGCAGTGAACTGGGGATTGAGCAGTTCTTC. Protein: CASSELGIEQFF.

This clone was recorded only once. The CDR3 region has the DNA TGTGCCAGCAGGGGGATGACAGACGAAGCTTTCTTT. Its protein product is CASRGMTDEAFF. The chain employs TRBV27 and TRBJ1-1; D may be TRBD1 (5 bases). Between the trimmed V and J ends, which lost 6 bases and 8 bases, there was a span of 13 bases. CDR3 length: 12 residues. The germline CDR1 and CDR2 sequences are MNHEY and SMNVEV (reference sequence).

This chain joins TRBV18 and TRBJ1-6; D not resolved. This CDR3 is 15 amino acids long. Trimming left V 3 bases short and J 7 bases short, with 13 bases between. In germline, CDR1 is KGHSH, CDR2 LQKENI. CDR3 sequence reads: CASSPLLPPNSPLHF. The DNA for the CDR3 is TGTGCCAGCTCACCCCTGTTACCACCCAATTCACCCCTCCACTTT.

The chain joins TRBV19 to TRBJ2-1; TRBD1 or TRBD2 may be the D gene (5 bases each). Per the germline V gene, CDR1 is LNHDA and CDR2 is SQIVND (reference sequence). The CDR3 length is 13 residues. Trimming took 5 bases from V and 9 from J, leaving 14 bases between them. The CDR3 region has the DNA TGTGCCAGTAGTCAGGTAGGGGAGACTGAGCAGTTCTTC. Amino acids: CASSQVGETEQFF.

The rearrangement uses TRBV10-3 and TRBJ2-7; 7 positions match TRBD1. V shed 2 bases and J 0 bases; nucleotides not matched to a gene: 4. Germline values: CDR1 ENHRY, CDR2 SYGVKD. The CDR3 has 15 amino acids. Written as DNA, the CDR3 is TGTGCCATCAGTGAGACCCCAGGGGGCTCCTACGAGCAGTACTTC. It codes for CAISETPGGSYEQYF.

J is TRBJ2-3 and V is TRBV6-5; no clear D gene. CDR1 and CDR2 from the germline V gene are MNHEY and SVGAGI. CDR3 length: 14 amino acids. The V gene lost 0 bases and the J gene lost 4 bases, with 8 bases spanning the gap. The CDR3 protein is CASSYSALADTQYF. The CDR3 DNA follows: TGTGCCAGCAGTTACTCGGCCTTGGCAGATACGCAGTATTTT.

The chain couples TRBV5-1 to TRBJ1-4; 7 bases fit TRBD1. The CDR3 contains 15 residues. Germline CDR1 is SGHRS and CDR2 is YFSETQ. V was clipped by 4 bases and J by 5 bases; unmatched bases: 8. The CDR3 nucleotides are TGCGCCAGCAGCCCCCCGGGACAGTCAAATGAAAAACTGTTTTTT. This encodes CASSPPGQSNEKLFF.

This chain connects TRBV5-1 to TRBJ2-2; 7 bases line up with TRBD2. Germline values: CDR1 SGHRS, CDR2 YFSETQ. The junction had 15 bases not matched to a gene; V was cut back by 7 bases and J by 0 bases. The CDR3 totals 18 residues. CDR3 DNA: TGCGCCAGCGGAGAGGGTTCGGGGGGACTCGCGAACACCGGGGAGCTGTTTTTT. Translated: CASGEGSGGLANTGELFF.

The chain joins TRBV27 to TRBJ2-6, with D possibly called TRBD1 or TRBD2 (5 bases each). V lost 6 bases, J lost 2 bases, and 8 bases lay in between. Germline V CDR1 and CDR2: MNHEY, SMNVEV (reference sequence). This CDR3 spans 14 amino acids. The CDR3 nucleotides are TGTGCCAGCAGCCCGGGACCTGGGGCCAACGTCCTGACTTTC. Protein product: CASSPGPGANVLTF.

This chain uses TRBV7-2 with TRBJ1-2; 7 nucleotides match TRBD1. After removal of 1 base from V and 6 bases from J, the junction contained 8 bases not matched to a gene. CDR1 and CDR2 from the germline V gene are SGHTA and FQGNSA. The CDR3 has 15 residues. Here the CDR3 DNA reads TGTGCCAGCAGCTTAGGCCAGGGGGAAACGAATGGCTACACCTTC. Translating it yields CASSLGQGETNGYTF.

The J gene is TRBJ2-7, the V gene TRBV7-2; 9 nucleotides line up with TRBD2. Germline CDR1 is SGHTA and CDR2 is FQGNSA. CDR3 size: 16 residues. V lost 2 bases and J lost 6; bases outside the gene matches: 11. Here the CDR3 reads CASSLTVAGGLGEQYF. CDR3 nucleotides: TGTGCCAGCAGCTTAACGGTTGCGGGGGGGCTGGGCGAGCAGTACTTC. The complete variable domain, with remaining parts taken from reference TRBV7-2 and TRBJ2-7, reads GAGVSQSPSNKVTEKGKDVELRCDPISGHTALYWYRQSLGQGLEFLIYFQGNSAPDKSGLPSDRFSAERTGGSVSTLTIQRTQQEDSAVYLCASSLTVAGGLGEQYFGPGTRLTVT.

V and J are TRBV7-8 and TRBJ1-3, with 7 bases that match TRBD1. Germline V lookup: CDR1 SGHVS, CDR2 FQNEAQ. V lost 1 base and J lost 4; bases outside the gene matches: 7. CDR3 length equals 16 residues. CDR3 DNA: TGTGCCAGCAGCTTAGAGGGGACAGACTGGGGAAACACCATATATTTT. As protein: CASSLEGTDWGNTIYF.